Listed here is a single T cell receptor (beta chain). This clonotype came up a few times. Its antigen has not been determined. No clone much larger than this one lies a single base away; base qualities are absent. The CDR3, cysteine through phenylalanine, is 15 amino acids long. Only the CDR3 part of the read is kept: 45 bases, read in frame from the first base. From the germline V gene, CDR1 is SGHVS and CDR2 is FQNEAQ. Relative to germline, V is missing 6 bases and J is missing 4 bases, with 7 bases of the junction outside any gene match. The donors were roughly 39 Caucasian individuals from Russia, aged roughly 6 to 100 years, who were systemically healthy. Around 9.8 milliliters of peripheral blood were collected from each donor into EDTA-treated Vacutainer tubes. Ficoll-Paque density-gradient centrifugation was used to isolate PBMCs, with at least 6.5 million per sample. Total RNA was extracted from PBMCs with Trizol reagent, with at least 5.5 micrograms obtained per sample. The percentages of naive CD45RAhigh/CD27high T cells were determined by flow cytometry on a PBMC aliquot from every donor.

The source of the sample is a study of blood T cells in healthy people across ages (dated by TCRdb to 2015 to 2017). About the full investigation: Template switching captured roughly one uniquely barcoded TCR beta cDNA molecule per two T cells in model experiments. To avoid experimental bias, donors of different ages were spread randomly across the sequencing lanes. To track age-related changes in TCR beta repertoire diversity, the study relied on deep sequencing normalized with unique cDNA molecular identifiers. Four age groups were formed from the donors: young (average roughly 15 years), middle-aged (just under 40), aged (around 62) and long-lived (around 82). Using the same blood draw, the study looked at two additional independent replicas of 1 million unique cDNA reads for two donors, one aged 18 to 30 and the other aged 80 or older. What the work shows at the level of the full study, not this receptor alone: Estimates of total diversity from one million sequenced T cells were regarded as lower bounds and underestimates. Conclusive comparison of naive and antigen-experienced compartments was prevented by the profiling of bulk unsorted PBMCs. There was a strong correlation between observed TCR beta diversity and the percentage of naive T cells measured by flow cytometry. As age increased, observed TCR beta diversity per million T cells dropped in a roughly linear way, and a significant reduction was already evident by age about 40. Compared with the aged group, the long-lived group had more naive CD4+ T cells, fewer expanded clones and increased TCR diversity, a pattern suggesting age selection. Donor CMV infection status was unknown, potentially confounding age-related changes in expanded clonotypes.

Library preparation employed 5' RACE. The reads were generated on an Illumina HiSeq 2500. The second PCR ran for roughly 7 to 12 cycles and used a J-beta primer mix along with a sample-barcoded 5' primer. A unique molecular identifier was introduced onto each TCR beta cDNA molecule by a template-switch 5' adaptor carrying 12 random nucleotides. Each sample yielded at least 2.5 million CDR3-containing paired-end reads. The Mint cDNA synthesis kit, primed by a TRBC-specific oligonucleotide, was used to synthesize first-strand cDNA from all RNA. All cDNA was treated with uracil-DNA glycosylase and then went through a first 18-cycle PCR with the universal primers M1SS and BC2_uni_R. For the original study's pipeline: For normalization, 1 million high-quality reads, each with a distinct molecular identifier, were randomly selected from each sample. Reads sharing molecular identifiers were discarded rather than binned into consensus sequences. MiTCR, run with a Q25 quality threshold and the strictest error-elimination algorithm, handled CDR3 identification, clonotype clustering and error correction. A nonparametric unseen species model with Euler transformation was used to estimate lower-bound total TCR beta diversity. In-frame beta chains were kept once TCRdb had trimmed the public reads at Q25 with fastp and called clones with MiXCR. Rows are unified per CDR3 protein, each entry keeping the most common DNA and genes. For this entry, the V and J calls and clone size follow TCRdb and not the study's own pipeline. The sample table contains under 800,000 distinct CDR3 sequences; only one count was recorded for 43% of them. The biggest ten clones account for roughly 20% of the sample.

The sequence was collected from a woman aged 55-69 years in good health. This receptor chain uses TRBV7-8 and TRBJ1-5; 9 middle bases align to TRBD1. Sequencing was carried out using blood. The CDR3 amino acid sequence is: CASRGDRASNQPQHF. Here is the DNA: TGTGCCAGCAGAGGGGACAGGGCTTCGAATCAGCCCCAGCATTTT.